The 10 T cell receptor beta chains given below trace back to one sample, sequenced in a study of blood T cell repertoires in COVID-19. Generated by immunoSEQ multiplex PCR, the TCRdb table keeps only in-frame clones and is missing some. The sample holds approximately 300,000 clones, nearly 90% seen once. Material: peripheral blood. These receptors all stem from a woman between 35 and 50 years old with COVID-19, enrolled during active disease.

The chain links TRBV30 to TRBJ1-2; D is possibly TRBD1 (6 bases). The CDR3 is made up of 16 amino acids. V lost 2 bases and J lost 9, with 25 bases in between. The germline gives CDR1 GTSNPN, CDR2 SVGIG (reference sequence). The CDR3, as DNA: TGTGCCTGGAGTTTCTCCCTGGCCGGGGGGGGCCGGAGCTACACCTTC. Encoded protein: CAWSFSLAGGGRSYTF.

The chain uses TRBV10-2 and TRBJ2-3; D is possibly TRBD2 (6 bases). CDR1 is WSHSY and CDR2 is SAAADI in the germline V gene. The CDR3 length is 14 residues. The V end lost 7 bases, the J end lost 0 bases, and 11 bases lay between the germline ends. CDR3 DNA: TGCGCCAGCAAATCCGGGGGTAGCACAGATACGCAGTATTTT. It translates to CASKSGGSTDTQYF.

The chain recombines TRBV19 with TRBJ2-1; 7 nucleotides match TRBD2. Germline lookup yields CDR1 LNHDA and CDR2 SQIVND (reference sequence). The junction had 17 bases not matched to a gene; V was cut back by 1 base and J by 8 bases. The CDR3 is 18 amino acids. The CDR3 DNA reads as TGTGCCAGTAGTATAGGGGAGGGCTTCGGGACTAAGATCTATGAGCAGTTCTTC. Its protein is CASSIGEGFGTKIYEQFF.

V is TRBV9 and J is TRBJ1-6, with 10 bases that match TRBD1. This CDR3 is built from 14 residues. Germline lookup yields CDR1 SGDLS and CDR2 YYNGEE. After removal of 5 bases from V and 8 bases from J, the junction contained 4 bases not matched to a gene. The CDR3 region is CASSAGTGDSPLHF. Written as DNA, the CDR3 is TGTGCCAGCAGTGCAGGGACAGGGGATTCACCCCTCCACTTT.

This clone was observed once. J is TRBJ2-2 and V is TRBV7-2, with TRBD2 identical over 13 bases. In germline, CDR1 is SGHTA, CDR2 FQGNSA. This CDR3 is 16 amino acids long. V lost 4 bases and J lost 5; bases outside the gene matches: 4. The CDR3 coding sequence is TGTGCCAGCAGCTCCCAGGGACTAGCGGGAACCGGGGAGCTGTTTTTT. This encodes CASSSQGLAGTGELFF.

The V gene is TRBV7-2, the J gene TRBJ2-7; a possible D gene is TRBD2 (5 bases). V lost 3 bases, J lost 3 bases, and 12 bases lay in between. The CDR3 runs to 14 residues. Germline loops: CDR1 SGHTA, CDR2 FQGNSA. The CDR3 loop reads CASSLSYGIYEQYF. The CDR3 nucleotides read TGTGCCAGCAGCTTGAGTTACGGGATCTACGAGCAGTACTTC.

For the CDR3, the DNA is TGTGCCAGCAGCTCTAGTAGGGGCCTCCTCTCCTACGAGCAGTACTTC. Its protein is CASSSSRGLLSYEQYF. V and J are TRBV7-9 and TRBJ2-7; a possible D gene is TRBD1 (5 bases). Trimming left V 4 bases short and J 0 bases short, with 16 bases between. This CDR3 contains 16 residues. CDR1 is SEHNR and CDR2 is FQNEAQ in the germline V gene (reference sequence).

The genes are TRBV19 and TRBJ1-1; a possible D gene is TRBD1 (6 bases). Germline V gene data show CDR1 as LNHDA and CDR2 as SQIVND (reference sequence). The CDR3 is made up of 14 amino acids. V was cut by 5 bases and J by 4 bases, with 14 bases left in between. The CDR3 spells CASSYSGERTEAFF. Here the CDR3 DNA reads TGTGCCAGTAGTTACTCAGGGGAACGCACTGAAGCTTTCTTT.

CDR3 sequence (DNA): TGTGCCAGTAAACGGGGAAATGAAAAACTGTTTTTT. Translated, it gives CASKRGNEKLFF. The chain combines TRBV19 with TRBJ1-4; no reliable D call. The CDR3 covers 12 residues. Germline CDR1 LNHDA, CDR2 SQIVND (reference sequence). Trimming took off 7 bases at V and 5 bases at J, with 8 bases between the two ends.

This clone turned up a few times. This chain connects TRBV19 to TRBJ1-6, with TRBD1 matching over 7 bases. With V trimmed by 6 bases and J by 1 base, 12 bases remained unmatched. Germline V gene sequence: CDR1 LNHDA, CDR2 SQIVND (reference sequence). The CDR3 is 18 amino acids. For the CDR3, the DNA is TGTGCCAGTAGCCCAAACAGGGGACTTGGGTCCTATAATTCACCCCTCCACTTT. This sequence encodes CASSPNRGLGSYNSPLHF.